One sample yielded the 3 T cell receptor beta chains listed below, sequenced in a study of T cell responses to AZD1222 COVID-19 vaccine. The repertoire was sequenced with immunoSEQ multiplex PCR; TCRdb's copy has only in-frame clones and lacks some. This table has about 130,000 clones, 80% to 90% appearing once. This sample comprised peripheral blood, obtained 28 days after the second AZD1222 dose. The source of these receptors is an adult who received the AZD1222 COVID-19 vaccine.

The CDR3 DNA reads as TGTGCCTGGAGTGTTCCGGGACCGCGCCCCAACTATGGCTACACCTTC. It translates to CAWSVPGPRPNYGYTF. The J gene is TRBJ1-2, the V gene TRBV30, with D maybe TRBD1 (5 bases). CDR3 size: 16 residues. Germline CDR1 reads GTSNPN; CDR2 reads SVGIG (reference sequence). V dropped 0 bases and J dropped 2 bases, with 16 bases sitting between them. Complete variable domain (other parts from reference TRBV30 and TRBJ1-2): SQTIHQWPATLVQPVGSPLSLECTVEGTSNPNLYWYRQAAGRGLQLLFYSVGIGQISSEVPQNLSASRPQDRQFILSSKKLLLSDSGFYLCAWSVPGPRPNYGYTFGSGTRLTVV.

The chain combines TRBV30 with TRBJ1-5, with TRBD1 identical over 7 bases. The V gene end was trimmed by 2 bases and the J gene end by 5 bases; junction bases not matched to a gene: 12. Germline CDR1 is GTSNPN and CDR2 is SVGIG (reference sequence). The CDR3 spans 16 residues. Here the CDR3 DNA reads TGTGCCTGGAGTCAGGGGGGTGCAGGGGATTATCAGCCCCAGCATTTT. Its translation is CAWSQGGAGDYQPQHF.

The chain has TRBV5-6 and TRBJ2-7, with 8 bases fitting TRBD2. The germline V gene has CDR1 SGHDT and CDR2 YYEEEE. This CDR3 is 15 amino acids long. Unmatched junction bases numbered 6, after V lost 4 bases and J lost 0 bases. The chain's CDR3 is CASSGPSGPSYEQYF. For the CDR3, the DNA is TGTGCCAGCAGCGGACCTAGCGGGCCCTCCTACGAGCAGTACTTC.